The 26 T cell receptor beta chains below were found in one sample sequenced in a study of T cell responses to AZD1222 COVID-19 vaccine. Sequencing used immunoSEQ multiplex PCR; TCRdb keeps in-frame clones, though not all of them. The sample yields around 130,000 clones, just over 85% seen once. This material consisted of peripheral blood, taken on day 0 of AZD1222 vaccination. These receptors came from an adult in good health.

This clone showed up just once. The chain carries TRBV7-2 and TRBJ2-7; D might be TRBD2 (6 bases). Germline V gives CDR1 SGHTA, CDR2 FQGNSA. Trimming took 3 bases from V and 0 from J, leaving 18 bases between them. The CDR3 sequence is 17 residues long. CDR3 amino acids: CASSFQPVSGSSYEQYF. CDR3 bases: TGTGCCAGCAGCTTCCAGCCCGTTAGCGGAAGCTCCTACGAGCAGTACTTC.

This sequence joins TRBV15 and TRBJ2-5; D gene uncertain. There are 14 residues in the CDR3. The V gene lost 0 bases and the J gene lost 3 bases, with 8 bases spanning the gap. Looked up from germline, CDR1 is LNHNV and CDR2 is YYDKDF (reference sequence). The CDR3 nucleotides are TGTGCCACCAGCAGAGATTTGGGGAAAGAGACCCAGTACTTC. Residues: CATSRDLGKETQYF.

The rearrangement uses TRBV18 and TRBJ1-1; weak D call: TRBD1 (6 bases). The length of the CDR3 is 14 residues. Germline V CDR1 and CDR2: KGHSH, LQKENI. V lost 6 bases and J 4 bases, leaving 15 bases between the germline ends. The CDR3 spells CASSWQGSPTEAFF. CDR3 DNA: TGTGCCAGCTCGTGGCAGGGGAGTCCCACTGAAGCTTTCTTT.

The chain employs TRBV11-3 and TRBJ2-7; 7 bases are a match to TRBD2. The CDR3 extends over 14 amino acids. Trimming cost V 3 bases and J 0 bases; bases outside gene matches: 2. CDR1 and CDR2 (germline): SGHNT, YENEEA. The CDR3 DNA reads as TGTGCCAGCAGCTTGGGCGGGAGCTCCTACGAGCAGTACTTC. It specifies CASSLGGSSYEQYF.

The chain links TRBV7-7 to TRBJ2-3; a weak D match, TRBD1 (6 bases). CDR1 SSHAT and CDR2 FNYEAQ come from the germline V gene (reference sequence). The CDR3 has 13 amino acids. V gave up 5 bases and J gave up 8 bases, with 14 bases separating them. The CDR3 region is CASSLKEGGTQYF. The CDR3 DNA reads TGTGCCAGCAGCCTTAAGGAAGGGGGTACGCAGTATTTT.

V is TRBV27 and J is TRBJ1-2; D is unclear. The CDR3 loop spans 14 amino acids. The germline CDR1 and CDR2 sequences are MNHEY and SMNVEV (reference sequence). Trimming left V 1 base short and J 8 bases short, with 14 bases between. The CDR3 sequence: CASSLLGDTRGYTF. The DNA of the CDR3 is TGTGCCAGCAGTTTATTGGGCGACACCAGGGGCTACACCTTC.

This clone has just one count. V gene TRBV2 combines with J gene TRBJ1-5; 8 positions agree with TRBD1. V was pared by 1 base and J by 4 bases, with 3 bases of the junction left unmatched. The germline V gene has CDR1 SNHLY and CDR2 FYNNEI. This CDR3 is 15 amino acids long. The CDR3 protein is CASSEGTGKNQPQHF. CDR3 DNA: TGTGCCAGCAGTGAAGGGACAGGGAAGAATCAGCCCCAGCATTTT.

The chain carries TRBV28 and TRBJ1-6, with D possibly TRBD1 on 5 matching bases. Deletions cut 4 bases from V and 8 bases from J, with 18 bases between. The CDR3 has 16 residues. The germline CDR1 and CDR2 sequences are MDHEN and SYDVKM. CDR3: CASSSPGPTLDSPLHF. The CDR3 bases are TGTGCCAGCAGTTCCCCGGGGCCAACTTTGGATTCACCCCTCCACTTT.

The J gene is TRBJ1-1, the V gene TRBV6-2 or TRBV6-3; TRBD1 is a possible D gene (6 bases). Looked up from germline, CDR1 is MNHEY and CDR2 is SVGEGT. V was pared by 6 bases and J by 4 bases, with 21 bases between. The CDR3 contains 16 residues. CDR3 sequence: CASSGSRLRGFTEAFF. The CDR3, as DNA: TGTGCCAGCAGCGGGTCCCGACTAAGGGGGTTCACTGAAGCTTTCTTT.

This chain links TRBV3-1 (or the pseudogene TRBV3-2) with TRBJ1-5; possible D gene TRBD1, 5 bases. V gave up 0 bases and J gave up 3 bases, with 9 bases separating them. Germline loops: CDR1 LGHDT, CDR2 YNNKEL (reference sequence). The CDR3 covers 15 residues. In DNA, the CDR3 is TGTGCCAGCAGCCAAGAGGAACAGGACAATCAGCCCCAGCATTTT. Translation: CASSQEEQDNQPQHF.

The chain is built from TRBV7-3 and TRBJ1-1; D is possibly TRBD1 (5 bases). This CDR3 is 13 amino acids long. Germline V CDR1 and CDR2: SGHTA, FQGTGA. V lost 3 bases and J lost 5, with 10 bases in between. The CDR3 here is CASSFGGRTEAFF. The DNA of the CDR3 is TGTGCCAGCAGCTTTGGGGGTAGGACTGAAGCTTTCTTT.

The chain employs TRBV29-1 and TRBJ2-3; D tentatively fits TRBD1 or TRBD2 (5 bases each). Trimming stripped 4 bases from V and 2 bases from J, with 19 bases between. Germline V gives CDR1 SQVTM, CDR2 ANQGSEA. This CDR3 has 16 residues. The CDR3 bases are TGCAGCGTTGTAATGAATCGGGGCGGGTTCACAGATACGCAGTATTTT. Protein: CSVVMNRGGFTDTQYF.

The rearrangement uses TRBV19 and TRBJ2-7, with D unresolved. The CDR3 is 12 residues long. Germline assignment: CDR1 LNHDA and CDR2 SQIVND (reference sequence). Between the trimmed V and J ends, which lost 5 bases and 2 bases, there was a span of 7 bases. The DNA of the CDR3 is TGTGCCAGTAGTCGGGCAACCTACGAGCAGTACTTC. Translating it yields CASSRATYEQYF.

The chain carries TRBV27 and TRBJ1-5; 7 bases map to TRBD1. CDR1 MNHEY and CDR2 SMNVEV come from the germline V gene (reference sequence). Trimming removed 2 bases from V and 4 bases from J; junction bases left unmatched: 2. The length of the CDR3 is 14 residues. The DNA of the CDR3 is TGTGCCAGCAGTTTACTGGGACAGAATCAGCCCCAGCATTTT. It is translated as CASSLLGQNQPQHF.

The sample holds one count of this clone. Here the CDR3 DNA reads TGTGCCAGCACCCCCGGACAGGGGAACACTGAAGCTTTCTTT. Translating gives CASTPGQGNTEAFF. This chain uses TRBV5-4 with TRBJ1-1, with TRBD1 matching over 8 bases. Looked up from germline, CDR1 is SGHNT and CDR2 is YYREEE (reference sequence). There are 14 residues in the CDR3. With 6 bases clipped from V and 1 base from J, the junction kept 5 bases outside the gene matches.

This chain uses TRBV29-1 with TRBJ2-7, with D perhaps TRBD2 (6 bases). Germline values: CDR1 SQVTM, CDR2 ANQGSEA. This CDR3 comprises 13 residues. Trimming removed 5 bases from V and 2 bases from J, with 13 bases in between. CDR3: CSVTDGGAYEQYF. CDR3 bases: TGCAGCGTTACTGACGGGGGTGCCTACGAGCAGTACTTC.

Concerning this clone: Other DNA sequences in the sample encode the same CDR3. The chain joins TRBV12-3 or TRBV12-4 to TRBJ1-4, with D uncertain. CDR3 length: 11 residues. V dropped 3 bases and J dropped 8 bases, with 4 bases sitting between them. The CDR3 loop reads CASSLGEKLFF. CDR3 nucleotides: TGTGCCAGCAGTTTGGGAGAAAAACTGTTTTTT.

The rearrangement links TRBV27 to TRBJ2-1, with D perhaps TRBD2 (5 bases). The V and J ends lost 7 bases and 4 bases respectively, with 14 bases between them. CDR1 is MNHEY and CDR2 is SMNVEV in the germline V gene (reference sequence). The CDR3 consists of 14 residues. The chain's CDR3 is CASTSGNLYNEQFF. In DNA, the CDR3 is TGTGCCAGCACGAGCGGAAACCTTTACAATGAGCAGTTCTTC.

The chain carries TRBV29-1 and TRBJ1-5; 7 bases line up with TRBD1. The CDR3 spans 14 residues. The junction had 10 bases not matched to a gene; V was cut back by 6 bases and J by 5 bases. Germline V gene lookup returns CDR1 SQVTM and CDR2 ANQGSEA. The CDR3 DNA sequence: TGCAGCGTCGGAGCGGCAGGGGGGGATCAGCCCCAGCATTTT. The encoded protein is CSVGAAGGDQPQHF.

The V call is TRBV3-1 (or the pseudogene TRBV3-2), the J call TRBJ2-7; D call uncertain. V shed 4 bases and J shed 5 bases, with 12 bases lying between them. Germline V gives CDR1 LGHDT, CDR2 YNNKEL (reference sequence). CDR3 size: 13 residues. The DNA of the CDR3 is TGTGCCAGCAGCCTGGAAGGGCACCACGAGCAGTACTTC. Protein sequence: CASSLEGHHEQYF.

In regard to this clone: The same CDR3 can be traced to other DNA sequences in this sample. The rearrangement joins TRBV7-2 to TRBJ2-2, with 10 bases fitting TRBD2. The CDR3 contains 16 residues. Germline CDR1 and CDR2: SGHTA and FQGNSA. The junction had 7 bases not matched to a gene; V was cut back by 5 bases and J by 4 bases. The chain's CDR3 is CASSPRLAGSTGELFF. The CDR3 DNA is TGTGCCAGCAGCCCAAGACTAGCGGGCTCCACCGGGGAGCTGTTTTTT.

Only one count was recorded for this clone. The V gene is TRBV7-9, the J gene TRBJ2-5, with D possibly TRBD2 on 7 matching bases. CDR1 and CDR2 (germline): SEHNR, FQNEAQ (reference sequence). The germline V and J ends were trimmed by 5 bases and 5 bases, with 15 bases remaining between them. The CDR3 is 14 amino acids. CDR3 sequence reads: CASSPRGAGETQYF. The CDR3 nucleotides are TGTGCCAGCAGCCCTCGGGGGGCCGGGGAGACCCAGTACTTC. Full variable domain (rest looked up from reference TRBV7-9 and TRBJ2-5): DTGVSQNPRHKITKRGQNVTFRCDPISEHNRLYWYRQTLGQGPEFLTYFQNEAQLEKSRLLSDRFSAERPKGSFSTLEIQRTEQGDSAMYLCASSPRGAGETQYFGPGTRLLVL.

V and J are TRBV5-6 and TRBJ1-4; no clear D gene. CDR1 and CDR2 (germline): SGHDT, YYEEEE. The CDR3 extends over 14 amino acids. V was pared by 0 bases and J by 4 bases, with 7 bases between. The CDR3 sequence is CASSLGRINEKLFF. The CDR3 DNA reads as TGTGCCAGCAGCTTGGGACGGATTAATGAAAAACTGTTTTTT. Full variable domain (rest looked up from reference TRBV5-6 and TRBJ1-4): DAGVTQSPTHLIKTRGQQVTLRCSPKSGHDTVSWYQQALGQGPQFIFQYYEEEERQRGNFPDRFSGHQFPNYSSELNVNALLLGDSALYLCASSLGRINEKLFFGSGTQLSVL.

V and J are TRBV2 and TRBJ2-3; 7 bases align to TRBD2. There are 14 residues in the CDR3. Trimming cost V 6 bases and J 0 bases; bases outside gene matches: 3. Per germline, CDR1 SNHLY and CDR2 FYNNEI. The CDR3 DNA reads TGTGCCAGCAGCCGGGACTACAGCACAGATACGCAGTATTTT. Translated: CASSRDYSTDTQYF. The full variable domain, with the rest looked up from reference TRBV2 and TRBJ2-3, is EPEVTQTPSHQVTQMGQEVILRCVPISNHLYFYWYRQILGQKVEFLVSFYNNEISEKSEIFDDQFSVERPDGSNFTLKIRSTKLEDSAMYFCASSRDYSTDTQYFGPGTRLTVL.

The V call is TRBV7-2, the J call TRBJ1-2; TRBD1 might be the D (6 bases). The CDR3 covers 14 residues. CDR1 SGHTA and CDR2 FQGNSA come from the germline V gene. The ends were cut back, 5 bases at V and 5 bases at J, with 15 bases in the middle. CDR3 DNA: TGTGCCAGCAGCCGCACCGGACAGCCGTATGGCTACACCTTC. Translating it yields CASSRTGQPYGYTF.

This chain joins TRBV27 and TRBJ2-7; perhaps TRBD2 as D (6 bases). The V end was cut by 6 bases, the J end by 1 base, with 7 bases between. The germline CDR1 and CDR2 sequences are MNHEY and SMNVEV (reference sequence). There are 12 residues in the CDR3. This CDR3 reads CASRTSSYEQYF. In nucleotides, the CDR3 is TGTGCCAGCAGGACTAGTTCCTACGAGCAGTACTTC.